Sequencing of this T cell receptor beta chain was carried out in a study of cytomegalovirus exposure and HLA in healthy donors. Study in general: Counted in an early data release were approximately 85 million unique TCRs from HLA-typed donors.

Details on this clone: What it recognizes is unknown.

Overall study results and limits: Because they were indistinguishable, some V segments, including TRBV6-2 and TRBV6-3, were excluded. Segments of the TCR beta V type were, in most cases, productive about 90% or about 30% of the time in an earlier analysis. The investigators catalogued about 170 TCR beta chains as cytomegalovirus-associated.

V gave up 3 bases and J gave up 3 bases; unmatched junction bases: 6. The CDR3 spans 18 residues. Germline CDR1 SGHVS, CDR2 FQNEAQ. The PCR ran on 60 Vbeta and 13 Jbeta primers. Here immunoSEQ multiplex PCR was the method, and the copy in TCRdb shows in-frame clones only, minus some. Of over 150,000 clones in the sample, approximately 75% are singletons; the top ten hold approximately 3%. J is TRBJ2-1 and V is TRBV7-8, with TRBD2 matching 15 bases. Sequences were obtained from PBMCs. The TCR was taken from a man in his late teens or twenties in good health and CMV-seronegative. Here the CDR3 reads CASSFGLAGGQHYNEQFF. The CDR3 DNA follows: TGTGCCAGCAGCTTCGGACTAGCGGGGGGGCAGCACTACAATGAGCAGTTCTTC.